The rows below give T cell receptor beta chains drawn from one sample of a study of OX40 agonist ivuxolimab in advanced cancers. The table came from immunoSEQ multiplex PCR; TCRdb's copy has only in-frame clones and leaves some out. The sample includes over 30,000 clones, approximately 79% of them seen just once. This specimen was CD4+ or CD8+ T cells sorted from blood, taken in a trial of the OX40 agonist ivuxolimab. These receptors all stem from an adult with an advanced solid tumor such as melanoma, head and neck, liver or kidney cancer. CDR3s include the opening cysteine and the closing phenylalanine or tryptophan. The D gene is left open where the match is weak. Rows may omit the clone size; those that give it use once, few, many or a size class.

V gene	J gene	D gene	clone size	CDR3 protein	CDR3 DNA
TRBV9	TRBJ2-2	-	-	CASSVESTGELFF	TGTGCCAGCAGCGTAGAGAGCACCGGGGAGCTGTTTTTT
TRBV28	TRBJ2-5	-	-	CASSDLRTGSQETQYF	TGTGCCAGCAGTGACCTCCGAACAGGGAGCCAAGAGACCCAGTACTTC
TRBV7-2	TRBJ1-1	-	once	CASSLAQNTEAFF	TGTGCCAGCAGCTTAGCCCAGAACACTGAAGCTTTCTTT
TRBV7-2	TRBJ2-2	-	-	CASSLLSTDTTGELFF	TGTGCCAGCAGCTTATTATCGACCGATACCACCGGGGAGCTGTTTTTT
TRBV6-5	TRBJ1-2	-	-	CASSQDARAASYTF	TGTGCCAGCAGTCAGGACGCAAGAGCTGCGAGCTACACCTTC
TRBV5-1	TRBJ2-1	-	-	CASSPPGTPYNEQFF	TGCGCCAGCAGCCCTCCCGGGACTCCGTACAATGAGCAGTTCTTC
TRBV2	TRBJ2-7	TRBD2	once	CASREDHRQQYF	TGTGCATCGCGGGAGGACCATAGGCAGCAGTACTTC
TRBV5-5	TRBJ1-5	TRBD1	-	CASSYWDRASGYSNQPQHF	TGTGCCAGCAGCTACTGGGACAGGGCCTCGGGATATAGCAATCAGCCCCAGCATTTT
TRBV11-2	TRBJ1-1	TRBD1	-	CASSSSGGHTEAFF	TGTGCCAGCAGCTCTTCAGGGGGGCACACTGAAGCTTTCTTT
TRBV18	TRBJ2-2	-	-	CATRRQDRTGELFF	TGTGCCACCCGGAGACAGGACCGCACCGGGGAGCTGTTTTTT
TRBV19	TRBJ1-2	-	-	CASTHPGGSDYGYTF	TGTGCCAGTACTCACCCCGGGGGGAGCGACTATGGCTACACCTTC
TRBV4-1	TRBJ1-3	-	-	CASSQTRGNTIYF	TGCGCCAGCAGCCAAACAAGAGGAAACACCATATATTTT
TRBV21-1	TRBJ2-7	-	-	CASVEGANPEQYF	TGTGCCAGCGTAGAGGGAGCGAATCCGGAGCAGTACTTC
TRBV2	TRBJ2-7	TRBD2	-	CASSEAGNQRGEQYF	TGTGCCAGCAGTGAAGCAGGGAACCAGCGGGGAGAGCAGTACTTC
TRBV5-1	TRBJ2-5	TRBD1	-	CASSPGTGGYQETQYF	TGCGCCAGCAGCCCTGGGACAGGGGGATACCAAGAGACCCAGTACTTC
TRBV10-3	TRBJ2-1	-	once	CAISDGGSGEQFF	TGTGCCATCAGTGATGGGGGTAGCGGTGAGCAGTTCTTC
TRBV6-1	TRBJ1-6	TRBD1	-	CASSEDLGQASSYNSPLHF	TGTGCCAGCAGTGAAGACCTCGGACAGGCGAGCTCCTATAATTCACCCCTCCACTTT
TRBV5-4	TRBJ2-7	TRBD2	-	CASSTGTSGNSLREQYF	TGTGCCAGCAGCACCGGGACTAGCGGGAACTCCCTAAGGGAGCAGTACTTC
TRBV2	TRBJ1-5	-	-	CASTTGGGKVWQPQHF	TGTGCCAGCACCACGGGGGGGGGTAAGGTCTGGCAGCCCCAGCATTTT
TRBV5-4	TRBJ2-5	-	-	CASSFVGSQETQYF	TGTGCCAGCAGCTTTGTCGGCTCCCAAGAGACCCAGTACTTC
TRBV11-2	TRBJ1-5	TRBD1	-	CASSLEFGTENQPQHF	TGTGCCAGCAGCTTAGAGTTCGGGACAGAAAATCAGCCCCAGCATTTT
TRBV4-1	TRBJ2-4	TRBD2	-	CASSQRGAGDRAKNIQYF	TGCGCCAGCAGCCAAAGAGGTGCGGGAGATAGGGCCAAAAACATTCAGTACTTC
TRBV6-5	TRBJ1-5	TRBD1	-	CASRRQGSNQPQHF	TGTGCCAGCCGTCGACAGGGAAGCAATCAGCCCCAGCATTTT
TRBV21-1	TRBJ1-2	-	-	CASSKVVPTDPVDGYTF	TGTGCCAGCAGCAAAGTTGTTCCGACCGATCCCGTCGATGGCTACACCTTC
TRBV14	TRBJ1-3	-	-	CASSQDRPGVYGNTIYF	TGTGCCAGCAGCCAAGATAGGCCAGGGGTTTACGGAAACACCATATATTTT
TRBV6-6	TRBJ1-3	TRBD1	-	CASSRDRGGGPGIYF	TGTGCCAGCAGCCGTGACAGGGGAGGAGGTCCGGGCATATATTTT
TRBV7-9	TRBJ2-3	-	few	CASSLGRAGARTDTQYF	TGTGCCAGCAGCTTAGGAAGGGCGGGGGCCCGCACAGATACGCAGTATTTT
TRBV12-5	TRBJ2-1	-	-	CASGLGDNEQFF	TGTGCTAGTGGTTTGGGGGACAATGAGCAGTTCTTC
TRBV5-1	TRBJ1-1	-	-	CASSVRGNTEAFF	TGTGCTAGCAGCGTCAGGGGGAACACTGAAGCTTTCTTT
TRBV11-2	TRBJ1-2	-	-	CASTPHGEGYTF	TGTGCCAGCACCCCCCACGGTGAAGGCTACACCTTC
TRBV4-2	TRBJ2-2	-	-	CASSPSTTYTGELFF	TGTGCCAGCAGCCCCTCCACTACCTACACCGGGGAGCTGTTTTTT
TRBV4-1	TRBJ2-3	-	-	CASSQDQRARTDTQYF	TGCGCCAGCAGCCAAGATCAGCGGGCCCGCACAGATACGCAGTATTTT
TRBV19	TRBJ2-2	-	-	CASITRTGELFF	TGTGCCAGTATAACGCGGACCGGGGAGCTGTTTTTT
TRBV4-1	TRBJ2-4	TRBD2	-	CASSQDVGLAGGVKNIQYF	TGCGCCAGCAGCCAAGATGTCGGGCTAGCGGGAGGGGTCAAAAACATTCAGTACTTC
TRBV5-1	TRBJ2-1	-	-	CASSLDGGAVNEQFF	TGCGCCAGCAGCTTGGATGGGGGCGCGGTAAATGAGCAGTTCTTC
TRBV10-2	TRBJ1-4	TRBD1	few	CASRGQGENEKLFF	TGCGCCAGCAGGGGACAGGGCGAAAATGAAAAACTGTTTTTT
TRBV7-9	TRBJ2-5	-	-	CASSGGGAETQYF	TGTGCCAGCAGCGGAGGGGGGGCGGAGACCCAGTACTTC
TRBV5-6	TRBJ2-7	TRBD1	few	CASSYSGTATYEQYF	TGTGCCAGCAGCTATTCCGGGACAGCAACCTACGAGCAGTACTTC
TRBV5-1	TRBJ2-7	TRBD2	-	CASSLAGTSVAEQYF	TGCGCCAGCAGCTTGGCCGGGACTAGCGTCGCCGAGCAGTACTTC
TRBV10-3	TRBJ2-7	-	-	CAISESREKISYEQYF	TGTGCCATCAGTGAGTCGAGGGAGAAAATCTCCTACGAGCAGTACTTC
TRBV5-1	TRBJ2-7	TRBD1	-	CASSLAGGTGNYEQYF	TGCGCCAGCAGCTTGGCCGGTGGGACAGGGAACTACGAGCAGTACTTC
TRBV27	TRBJ2-2	-	-	CASSLEGGELFF	TGTGCCAGCAGTTTAGAGGGGGGGGAGCTGTTTTTT
TRBV6-1	TRBJ1-2	-	-	CASTTEGGIGDGYTF	TGTGCCAGCACGACGGAGGGGGGGATCGGGGATGGCTACACCTTC
TRBV29-1	TRBJ1-1	-	-	CSVEYTPSWNTEAFF	TGCAGCGTTGAATACACACCCTCCTGGAACACTGAAGCTTTCTTT
TRBV30	TRBJ1-1	TRBD1	-	CAWSVRPGPYRTGGAEAFF	TGTGCCTGGAGTGTACGGCCCGGGCCTTATCGGACAGGGGGGGCTGAAGCTTTCTTT
TRBV7-2	TRBJ2-7	TRBD2	few	CASIPGTSRPEQYF	TGTGCCAGCATCCCCGGGACTAGCCGTCCGGAGCAGTACTTC
TRBV5-1	TRBJ2-3	-	-	CASSPEGSMYTQYF	TGCGCCAGCAGCCCTGAGGGCTCGATGTATACGCAGTATTTT
TRBV9	TRBJ2-2	-	-	CASSSSGLSPGELFF	TGTGCCAGCAGCTCGTCAGGGTTGTCACCCGGGGAGCTGTTTTTT
TRBV7-3	TRBJ2-3	TRBD2	-	CASSRRESTDTQYF	TGTGCCAGCTCACGGCGGGAGAGCACAGATACGCAGTATTTT
TRBV5-6	TRBJ1-4	TRBD1	-	CASSYRQGDEKLFF	TGTGCCAGCAGCTACAGACAGGGAGATGAAAAACTGTTTTTT
TRBV5-1	TRBJ1-1	-	-	CASSLTVNTEAFF	TGCGCCAGCAGCTTGACAGTGAACACTGAAGCTTTCTTT
TRBV15	TRBJ2-5	-	-	CATSRDLGEETQYF	TGTGCCACCAGCAGAGATTTGGGGGAAGAGACCCAGTACTTC